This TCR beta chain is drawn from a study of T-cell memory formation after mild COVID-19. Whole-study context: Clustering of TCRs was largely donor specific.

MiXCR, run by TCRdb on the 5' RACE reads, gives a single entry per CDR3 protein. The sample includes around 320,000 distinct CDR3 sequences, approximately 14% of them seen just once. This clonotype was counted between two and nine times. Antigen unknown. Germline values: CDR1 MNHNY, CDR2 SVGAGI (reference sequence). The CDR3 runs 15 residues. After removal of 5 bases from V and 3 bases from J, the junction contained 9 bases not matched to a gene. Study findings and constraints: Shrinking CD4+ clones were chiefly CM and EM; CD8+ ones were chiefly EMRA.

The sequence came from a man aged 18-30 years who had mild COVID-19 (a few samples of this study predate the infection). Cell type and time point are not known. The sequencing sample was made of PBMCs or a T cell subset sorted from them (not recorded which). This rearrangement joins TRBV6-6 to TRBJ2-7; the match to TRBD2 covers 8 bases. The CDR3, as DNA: TGTGCCAGCAGTGCACTCCGGCGGGGGGACTACGAGCAGTACTTC. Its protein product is CASSALRRGDYEQYF.